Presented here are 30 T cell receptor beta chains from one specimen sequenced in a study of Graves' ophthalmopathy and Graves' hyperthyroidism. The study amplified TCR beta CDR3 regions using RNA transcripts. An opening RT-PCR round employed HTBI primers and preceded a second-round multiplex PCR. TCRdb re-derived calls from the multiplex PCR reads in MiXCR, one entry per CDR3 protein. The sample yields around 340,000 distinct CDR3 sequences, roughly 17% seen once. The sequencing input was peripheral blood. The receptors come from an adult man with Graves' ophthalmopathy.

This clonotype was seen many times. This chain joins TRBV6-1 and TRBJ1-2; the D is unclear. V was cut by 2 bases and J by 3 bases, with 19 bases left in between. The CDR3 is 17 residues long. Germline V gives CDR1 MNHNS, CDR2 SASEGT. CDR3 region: CASSEFARLAQDYGYTF. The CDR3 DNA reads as TGTGCCAGCAGTGAATTCGCTAGGCTGGCCCAGGACTATGGCTACACCTTC.

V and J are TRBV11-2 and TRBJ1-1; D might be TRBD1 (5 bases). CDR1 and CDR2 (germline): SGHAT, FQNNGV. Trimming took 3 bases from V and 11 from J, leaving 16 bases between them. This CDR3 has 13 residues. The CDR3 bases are TGTGCCAGCAGCTTCGCAGGGTCCATCGGGGCTTTCTTT. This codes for CASSFAGSIGAFF.

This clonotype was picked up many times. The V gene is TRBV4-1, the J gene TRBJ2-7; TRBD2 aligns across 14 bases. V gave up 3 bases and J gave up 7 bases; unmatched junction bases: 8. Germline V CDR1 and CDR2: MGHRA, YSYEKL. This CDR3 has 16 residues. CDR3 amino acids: CASSQDDGLAGGEQYF. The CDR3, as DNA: TGCGCCAGCAGCCAGGATGACGGACTAGCGGGGGGTGAGCAGTACTTC.

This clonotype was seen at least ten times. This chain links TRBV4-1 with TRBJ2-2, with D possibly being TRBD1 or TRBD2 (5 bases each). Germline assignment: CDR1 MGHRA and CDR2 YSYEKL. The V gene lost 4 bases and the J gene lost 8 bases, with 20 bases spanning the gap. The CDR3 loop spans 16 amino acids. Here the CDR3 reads CASSLTRAGSPGELFF. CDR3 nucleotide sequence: TGCGCCAGCAGCCTTACCCGGGCAGGGAGTCCTGGGGAGCTGTTTTTT.

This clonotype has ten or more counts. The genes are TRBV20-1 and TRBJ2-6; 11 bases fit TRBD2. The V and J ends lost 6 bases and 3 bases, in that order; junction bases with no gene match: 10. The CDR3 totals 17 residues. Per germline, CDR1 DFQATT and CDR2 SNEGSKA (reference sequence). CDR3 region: CSARLAGQHFGANVLTF. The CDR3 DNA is TGCAGTGCGAGACTAGCGGGACAGCATTTTGGGGCCAACGTCCTGACTTTC.

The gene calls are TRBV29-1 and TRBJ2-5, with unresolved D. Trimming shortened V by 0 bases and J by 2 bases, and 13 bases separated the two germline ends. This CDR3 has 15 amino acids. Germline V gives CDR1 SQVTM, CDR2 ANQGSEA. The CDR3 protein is CSVEDPRRRQETQYF. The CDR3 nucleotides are TGCAGCGTTGAAGACCCCCGACGGCGGCAAGAGACCCAGTACTTC.

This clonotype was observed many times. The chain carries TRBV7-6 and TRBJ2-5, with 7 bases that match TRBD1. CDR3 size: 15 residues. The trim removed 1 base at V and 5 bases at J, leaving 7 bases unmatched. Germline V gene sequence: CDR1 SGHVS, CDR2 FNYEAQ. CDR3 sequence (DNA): TGTGCCAGCAGCTTAGACGGCCGACAGGGTGAGACCCAGTACTTC. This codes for CASSLDGRQGETQYF.

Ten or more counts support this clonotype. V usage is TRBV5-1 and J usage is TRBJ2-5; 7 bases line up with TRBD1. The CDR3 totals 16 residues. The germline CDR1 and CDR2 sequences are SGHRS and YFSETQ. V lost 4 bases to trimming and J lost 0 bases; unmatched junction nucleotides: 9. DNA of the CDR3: TGCGCCAGCAGCCCTGGGACAGTGAGGTACCAAGAGACCCAGTACTTC. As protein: CASSPGTVRYQETQYF. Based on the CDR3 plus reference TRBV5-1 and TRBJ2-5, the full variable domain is KAGVTQTPRYLIKTRGQQVTLSCSPISGHRSVSWYQQTPGQGLQFLFEYFSETQRNKGNFPGRFSGRQFSNSRSEMNVSTLELGDSALYLCASSPGTVRYQETQYFGPGTRLLVL.

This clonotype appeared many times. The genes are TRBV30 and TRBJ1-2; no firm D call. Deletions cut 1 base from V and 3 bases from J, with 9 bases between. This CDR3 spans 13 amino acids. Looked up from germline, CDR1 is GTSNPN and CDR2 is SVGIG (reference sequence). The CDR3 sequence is CAWSGSYDYGYTF. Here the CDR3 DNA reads TGTGCCTGGAGTGGGTCGTACGACTATGGCTACACCTTC. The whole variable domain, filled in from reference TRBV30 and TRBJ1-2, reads SQTIHQWPATLVQPVGSPLSLECTVEGTSNPNLYWYRQAAGRGLQLLFYSVGIGQISSEVPQNLSASRPQDRQFILSSKKLLLSDSGFYLCAWSGSYDYGYTFGSGTRLTVV.

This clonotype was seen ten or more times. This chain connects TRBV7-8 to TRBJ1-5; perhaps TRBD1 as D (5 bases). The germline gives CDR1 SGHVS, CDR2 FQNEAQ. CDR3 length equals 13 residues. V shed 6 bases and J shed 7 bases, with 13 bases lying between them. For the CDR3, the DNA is TGTGCCAGCAGTGCCGGGGCTTCGCAGCCCCAGCATTTT. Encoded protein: CASSAGASQPQHF.

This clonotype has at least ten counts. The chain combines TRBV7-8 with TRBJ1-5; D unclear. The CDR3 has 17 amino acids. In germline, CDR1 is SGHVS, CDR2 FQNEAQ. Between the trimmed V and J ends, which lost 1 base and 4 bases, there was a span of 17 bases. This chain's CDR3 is CASSLVSTPRTNQPQHF. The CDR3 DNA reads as TGTGCCAGCAGCTTAGTATCGACACCGCGAACTAATCAGCCCCAGCATTTT.

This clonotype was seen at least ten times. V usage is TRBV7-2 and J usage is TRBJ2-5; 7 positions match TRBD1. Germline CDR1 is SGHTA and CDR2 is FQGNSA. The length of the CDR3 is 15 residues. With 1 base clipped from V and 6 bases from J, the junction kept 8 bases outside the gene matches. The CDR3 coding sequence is TGTGCCAGCAGCTTAGGCCTTACAGGGGCGAAGACCCAGTACTTC. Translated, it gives CASSLGLTGAKTQYF.

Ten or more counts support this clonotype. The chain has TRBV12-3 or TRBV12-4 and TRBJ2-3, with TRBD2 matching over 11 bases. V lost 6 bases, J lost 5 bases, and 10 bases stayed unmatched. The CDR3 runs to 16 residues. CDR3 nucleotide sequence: TGTGCCAGCAGCATTCTAGCGGGGGGAGCTGGAGATACGCAGTATTTT. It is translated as CASSILAGGAGDTQYF.

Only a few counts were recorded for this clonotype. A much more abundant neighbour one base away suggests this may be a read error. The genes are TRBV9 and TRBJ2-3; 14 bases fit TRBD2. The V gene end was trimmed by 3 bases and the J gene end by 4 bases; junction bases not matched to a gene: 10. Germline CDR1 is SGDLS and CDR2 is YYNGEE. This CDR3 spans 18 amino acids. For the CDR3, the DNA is TGTGCCAGCAGCGCAGTTATAGTGGGACTAGCGGGGGCAGATACGCAGTATTTT. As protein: CASSAVIVGLAGADTQYF.

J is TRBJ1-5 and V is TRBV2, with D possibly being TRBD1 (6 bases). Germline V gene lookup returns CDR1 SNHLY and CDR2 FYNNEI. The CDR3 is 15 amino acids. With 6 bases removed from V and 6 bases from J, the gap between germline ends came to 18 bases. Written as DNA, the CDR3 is TGTGCCAGCAGACCCGGACAGTGGTTCGGTCAGCCCCAGCATTTT. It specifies CASRPGQWFGQPQHF.

The CDR3 region is CASSEAGSLQPQHF. In nucleotides, the CDR3 is TGTGCCAGCAGTGAAGCGGGGAGCCTTCAGCCCCAGCATTTT. The chain joins TRBV6-1 to TRBJ1-5; D remains unclear. CDR1 and CDR2 from the germline V gene are MNHNS and SASEGT. The CDR3 covers 14 residues. V was cut by 0 bases and J by 6 bases, with 9 bases left in between.

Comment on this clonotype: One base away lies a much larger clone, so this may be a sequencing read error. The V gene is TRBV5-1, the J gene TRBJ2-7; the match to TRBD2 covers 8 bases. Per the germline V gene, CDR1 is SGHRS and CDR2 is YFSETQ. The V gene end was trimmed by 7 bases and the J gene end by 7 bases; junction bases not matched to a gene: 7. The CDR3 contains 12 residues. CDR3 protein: CASAPAGEEQYF. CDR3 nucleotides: TGCGCCAGCGCCCCAGCGGGGGAAGAGCAGTACTTC.

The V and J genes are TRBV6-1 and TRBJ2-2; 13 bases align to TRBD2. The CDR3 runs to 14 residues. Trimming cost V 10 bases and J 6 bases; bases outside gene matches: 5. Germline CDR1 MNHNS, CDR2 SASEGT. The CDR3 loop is CATMGLAGPGELFF. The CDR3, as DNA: TGTGCCACAATGGGACTAGCGGGGCCCGGGGAGCTGTTTTTT.

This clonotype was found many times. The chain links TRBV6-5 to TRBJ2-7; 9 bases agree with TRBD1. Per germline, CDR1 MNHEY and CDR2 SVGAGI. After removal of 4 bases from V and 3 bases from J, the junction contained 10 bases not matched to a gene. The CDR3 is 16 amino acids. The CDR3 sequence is CASSSTFKTGGYEQYF. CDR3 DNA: TGTGCCAGCAGTTCGACCTTTAAGACAGGGGGCTACGAGCAGTACTTC.

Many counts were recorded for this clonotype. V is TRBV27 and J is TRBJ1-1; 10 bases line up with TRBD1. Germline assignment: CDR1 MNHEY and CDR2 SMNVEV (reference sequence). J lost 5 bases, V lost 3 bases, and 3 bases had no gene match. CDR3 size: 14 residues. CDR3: CASSFGTGETEAFF. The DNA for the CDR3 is TGTGCCAGCAGTTTCGGGACAGGGGAGACTGAAGCTTTCTTT.

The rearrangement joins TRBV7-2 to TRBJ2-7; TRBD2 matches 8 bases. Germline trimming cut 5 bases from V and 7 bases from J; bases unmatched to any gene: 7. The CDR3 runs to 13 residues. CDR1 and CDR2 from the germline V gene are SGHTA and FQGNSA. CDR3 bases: TGTGCCAGCAGCCTATGGGTAGCGGGAGAGCAGTACTTC. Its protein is CASSLWVAGEQYF.

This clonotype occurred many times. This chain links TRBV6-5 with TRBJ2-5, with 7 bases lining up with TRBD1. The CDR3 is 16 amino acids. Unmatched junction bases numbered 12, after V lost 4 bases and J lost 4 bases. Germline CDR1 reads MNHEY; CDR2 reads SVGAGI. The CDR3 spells CASSSNTGVGRETQYF. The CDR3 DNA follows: TGTGCCAGCAGTTCGAACACAGGGGTAGGGAGAGAGACCCAGTACTTC.

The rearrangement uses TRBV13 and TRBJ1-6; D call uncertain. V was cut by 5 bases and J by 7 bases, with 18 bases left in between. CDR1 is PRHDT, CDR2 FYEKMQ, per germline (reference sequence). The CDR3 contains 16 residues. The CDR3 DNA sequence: TGTGCCAGCAGCCGGACGGGATCTCTAGGGAATTCACCCCTCCACTTT. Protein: CASSRTGSLGNSPLHF.

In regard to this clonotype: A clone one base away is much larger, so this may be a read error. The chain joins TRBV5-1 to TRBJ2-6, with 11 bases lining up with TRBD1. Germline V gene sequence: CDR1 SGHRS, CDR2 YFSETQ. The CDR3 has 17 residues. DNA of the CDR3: TGCGCCAGCAGGACCGGGACAGGGGGTTCTGGGGCCAACGTCCCGACTTTC. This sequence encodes CASRTGTGGSGANVPTF.

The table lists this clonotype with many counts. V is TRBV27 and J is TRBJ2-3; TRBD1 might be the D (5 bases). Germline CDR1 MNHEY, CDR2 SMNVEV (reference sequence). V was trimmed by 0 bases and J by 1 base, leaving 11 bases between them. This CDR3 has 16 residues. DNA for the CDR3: TGTGCCAGCAGTTTATCTATAGGGGTAGGCACAGATACGCAGTATTTT. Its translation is CASSLSIGVGTDTQYF.

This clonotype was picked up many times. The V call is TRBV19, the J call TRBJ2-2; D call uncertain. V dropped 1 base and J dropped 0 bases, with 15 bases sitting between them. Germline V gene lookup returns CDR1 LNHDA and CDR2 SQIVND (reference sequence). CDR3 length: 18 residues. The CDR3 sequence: CASSIVVGGRTNTGELFF. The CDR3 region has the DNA TGTGCCAGTAGTATAGTAGTAGGTGGCAGAACGAACACCGGGGAGCTGTTTTTT. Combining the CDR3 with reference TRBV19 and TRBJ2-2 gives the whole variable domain DGGITQSPKYLFRKEGQNVTLSCEQNLNHDAMYWYRQDPGQGLRLIYYSQIVNDFQKGDIAEGYSVSREKKESFPLTVTSAQKNPTAFYLCASSIVVGGRTNTGELFFGEGSRLTVL.

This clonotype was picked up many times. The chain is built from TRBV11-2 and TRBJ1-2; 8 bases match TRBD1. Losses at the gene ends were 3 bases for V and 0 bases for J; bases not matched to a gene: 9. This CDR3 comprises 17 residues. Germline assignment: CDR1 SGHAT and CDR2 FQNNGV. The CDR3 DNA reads TGTGCCAGCAGCTTTTCAACAGGGGGTTTAGCTAACTATGGCTACACCTTC. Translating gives CASSFSTGGLANYGYTF.

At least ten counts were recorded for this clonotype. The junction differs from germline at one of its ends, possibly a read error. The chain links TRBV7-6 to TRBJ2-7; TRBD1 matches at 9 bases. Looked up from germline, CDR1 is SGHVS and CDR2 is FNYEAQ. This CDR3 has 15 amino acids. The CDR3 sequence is CVSSLGTGFSYEQYF. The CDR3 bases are TGTGTCAGCAGCTTAGGGACAGGGTTTTCCTACGAGCAGTACTTC.

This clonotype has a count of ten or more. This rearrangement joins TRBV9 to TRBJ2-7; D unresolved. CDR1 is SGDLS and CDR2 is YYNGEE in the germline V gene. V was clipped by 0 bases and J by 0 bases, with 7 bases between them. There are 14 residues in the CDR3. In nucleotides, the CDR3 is TGTGCCAGCAGCGTAGCGGGTGCCTCCTACGAGCAGTACTTC. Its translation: CASSVAGASYEQYF.

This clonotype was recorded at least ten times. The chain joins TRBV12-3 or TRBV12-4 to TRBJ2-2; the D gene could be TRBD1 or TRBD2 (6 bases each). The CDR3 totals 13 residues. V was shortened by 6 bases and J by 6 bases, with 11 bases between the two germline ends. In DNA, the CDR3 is TGTGCCAGCAGCCTCGGGGGCGCCGGGGAGCTGTTTTTT. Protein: CASSLGGAGELFF.